This T cell receptor (beta chain) emerged from a study of T cell repertoires in cytomegalovirus infection. On the study more broadly: Through public TCR beta signatures, both CMV infection and matching HLA type were indicated.

TCRdb re-analysed the reads in MiXCR, keeping a single row per CDR3 protein. The table records approximately 750,000 distinct CDR3 sequences, 35% to 40% of them present only once. With regard to this clonotype: Its matching antigen is unknown. The junction shows a germline mismatch at one end, possibly a read error.

Broader study findings: Carriage of CMV together with the relevant HLA was identifiable through cumulative public TCR beta family frequency. Within the response measured ex vivo, HLA-C-restricted CMV-specific TCR beta clonotypes were dominant.

Germline values: CDR1 SGHVS, CDR2 FNYEAQ. This CDR3 is built from 19 residues. The sample consisted of PBMCs. The rearrangement links TRBV7-6 to TRBJ2-7, with D possibly being TRBD1 or TRBD2 (9 bases each). This TCR came from a human donor in good health (CMV status not recorded). Some clones in this sample may be carry-over from other donors' samples. CDR3 sequence: CASSLWDRENLAGFYEQYF. The CDR3 DNA reads as TGTGCTAGCAGCTTGTGGGACAGGGAGAACCTAGCGGGATTTTACGAGCAGTACTTC.